These 30 T cell receptor beta chains were sequenced from one sample in a study of blood T cell repertoires in COVID-19. Profiling relied on immunoSEQ multiplex PCR, and the TCRdb table lists in-frame clones only, not all of them. The data show about 61,000 clones, with roughly 84% seen just once and around 5.8% held by the top ten. Sequenced material: peripheral blood. These receptor sequences come from a woman in her seventies with acute or convalescent COVID-19.

The chain employs TRBV10-3 and TRBJ1-3, with D unclear. The CDR3 runs to 12 residues. The germline CDR1 and CDR2 sequences are ENHRY and SYGVKD. The germline V and J ends were trimmed by 10 bases and 0 bases, with 7 bases remaining between them. The DNA of the CDR3 is TGTGCCACCTCCCCCTCTGGAAACACCATATATTTT. The encoded protein is CATSPSGNTIYF.

V gene TRBV28 combines with J gene TRBJ1-1; 7 bases line up with TRBD1. This CDR3 is 15 amino acids long. Germline trimming cut 4 bases from V and 1 base from J; bases unmatched to any gene: 6. CDR1 is MDHEN, CDR2 SYDVKM, per germline. This CDR3 reads CASSSLGQQNTEAFF. In nucleotides, the CDR3 is TGTGCCAGCAGTTCGTTGGGACAGCAGAACACTGAAGCTTTCTTT. The full variable domain, rest sourced from reference TRBV28 and TRBJ1-1, is DVKVTQSSRYLVKRTGEKVFLECVQDMDHENMFWYRQDPGLGLRLIYFSYDVKMKEKGDIPEGYSVSREKKERFSLILESASTNQTSMYLCASSSLGQQNTEAFFGQGTRLTVV.

The table lists this clone with a count of one. The CDR3 sequence is CASKGTITYEQYF. Here the CDR3 DNA reads TGTGCCAGCAAAGGGACTATCACCTACGAGCAGTACTTC. The chain couples TRBV2 to TRBJ2-7, with 7 bases identical to TRBD2. This CDR3 is 13 amino acids long. The V and J ends lost 7 bases and 2 bases, in that order; junction bases with no gene match: 5. Germline-derived CDR1 and CDR2 are SNHLY and FYNNEI.

The chain carries TRBV6-5 and TRBJ1-4; 9 nucleotides line up with TRBD1. The CDR3 loop spans 14 amino acids. Germline V lookup: CDR1 MNHEY, CDR2 SVGAGI. With 6 bases clipped from V and 5 bases from J, the junction kept 4 bases outside the gene matches. CDR3 protein: CASSLDRGNEKLFF. The CDR3 coding sequence is TGTGCCAGCAGCCTTGACAGGGGGAATGAAAAACTGTTTTTT.

The rearrangement joins TRBV19 to TRBJ2-5; no clear D gene. CDR3 size: 15 residues. Germline CDR1 LNHDA, CDR2 SQIVND (reference sequence). V was trimmed by 6 bases and J by 2 bases, leaving 16 bases between them. The DNA of the CDR3 is TGTGCCAGTAGGTTCGACCGACTCTCACAAGAGACCCAGTACTTC. This translates into CASRFDRLSQETQYF.

V is TRBV20-1 and J is TRBJ2-3; no firm D call. Germline assignment: CDR1 DFQATT and CDR2 SNEGSKA (reference sequence). The CDR3 runs to 10 residues. Trimming cost V 4 bases and J 6 bases, with 5 bases left between them. CDR3: CSAILDTQYF. As DNA, the CDR3 is TGCAGTGCTATCCTCGATACGCAGTATTTT.

This clone was seen only once. The J gene is TRBJ2-1, the V gene TRBV18; 9 positions match TRBD1. Germline V CDR1 and CDR2: KGHSH, LQKENI. Trimming removed 0 bases from V and 3 bases from J; junction bases left unmatched: 0. The CDR3 length is 15 residues. The CDR3 loop is CASSPPGQGYNEQFF. CDR3 DNA sequence: TGTGCCAGCTCACCACCGGGACAGGGCTACAATGAGCAGTTCTTC. Based on the CDR3 plus reference TRBV18 and TRBJ2-1, the full variable domain is NAGVMQNPRHLVRRRGQEARLRCSPMKGHSHVYWYRQLPEEGLKFMVYLQKENIIDESGMPKERFSAEFPKEGPSILRIQQVVRGDSAAYFCASSPPGQGYNEQFFGPGTRLTVL.

This rearrangement joins TRBV4-2 to TRBJ1-5; D gene uncertain. The germline gives CDR1 LGHNA, CDR2 YNFKEQ. This CDR3 comprises 14 residues. Trimming stripped 2 bases from V and 2 bases from J, with 7 bases between. The CDR3 nucleotides are TGTGCCAGCAGCCAAAGCCAGGGCAATCAGCCCCAGCATTTT. Translated, it gives CASSQSQGNQPQHF.

This clone was counted once. The chain carries TRBV7-2 and TRBJ1-2, with TRBD1 matching 10 bases. Germline loops: CDR1 SGHTA, CDR2 FQGNSA. V lost 5 bases and J lost 5; bases outside the gene matches: 5. The CDR3 runs 14 residues. DNA for the CDR3: TGTGCCAGCAGCCCTGACAGGGGGCTTTATGGCTACACCTTC. Its protein product is CASSPDRGLYGYTF. Using reference TRBV7-2 and TRBJ1-2 for the parts outside the CDR3, the full variable domain is GAGVSQSPSNKVTEKGKDVELRCDPISGHTALYWYRQSLGQGLEFLIYFQGNSAPDKSGLPSDRFSAERTGGSVSTLTIQRTQQEDSAVYLCASSPDRGLYGYTFGSGTRLTVV.

The rearrangement uses TRBV5-4 and TRBJ1-2; maybe TRBD1 (6 bases). Trimming took 4 bases from V and 0 from J, leaving 10 bases between them. CDR1 SGHNT and CDR2 YYREEE come from the germline V gene (reference sequence). The CDR3 is made up of 14 amino acids. In DNA, the CDR3 is TGTGCCAGCAGCAAGGACAGTTCTAACTATGGCTACACCTTC. As protein: CASSKDSSNYGYTF.

This clone was observed a few times. The V call is TRBV3-1 (or the pseudogene TRBV3-2), the J call TRBJ1-1; D gene unclear. The V gene's germline CDR1 is LGHDT and CDR2 YNNKEL (reference sequence). The V gene lost 2 bases and the J gene lost 5 bases, with 6 bases spanning the gap. The CDR3 loop spans 12 amino acids. CDR3 nucleotide sequence: TGTGCCAGCAGCCAACTTCGGACTGAAGCTTTCTTT. Amino acid sequence: CASSQLRTEAFF.

The V call is TRBV9, the J call TRBJ1-2, with D unresolved. Germline CDR1 reads SGDLS; CDR2 reads YYNGEE. This CDR3 is 12 amino acids long. V was cut by 3 bases and J by 1 base, with 4 bases left in between. CDR3 amino acids: CASSAINYGYTF. CDR3 nucleotides: TGTGCCAGCAGCGCAATTAACTATGGCTACACCTTC.

The sample holds a few counts of this clone. This chain uses TRBV5-1 with TRBJ1-5; a possible D gene is TRBD1 (5 bases). The CDR3 consists of 14 residues. V lost 0 bases and J 3 bases, leaving 7 bases between the germline ends. The germline CDR1 and CDR2 sequences are SGHRS and YFSETQ. Written as DNA, the CDR3 is TGCGCCAGCAGCTTGGGACAGCCCAATCAGCCCCAGCATTTT. This codes for CASSLGQPNQPQHF.

The rearrangement joins TRBV3-1 (or the pseudogene TRBV3-2) to TRBJ2-5; D might be TRBD2 (6 bases). Per germline, CDR1 LGHDT and CDR2 YNNKEL (reference sequence). Trimming shortened V by 0 bases and J by 4 bases, and 15 bases separated the two germline ends. The CDR3 runs to 16 residues. DNA of the CDR3: TGTGCCAGCAGCCAAGATTTAGCGACTAGGGCAGAGACCCAGTACTTC. It specifies CASSQDLATRAETQYF.

The rearrangement joins TRBV2 to TRBJ1-2; 7 bases agree with TRBD1. The J segment lost 5 bases and the V segment lost 6 bases, leaving 3 bases of the junction unmatched. Germline V lookup: CDR1 SNHLY, CDR2 FYNNEI. The CDR3 extends over 12 amino acids. This chain's CDR3 is CASSPQGYGYTF. The CDR3 nucleotides are TGTGCCAGCAGCCCACAGGGGTATGGCTACACCTTC.

The V and J genes are TRBV7-2 and TRBJ1-5; 8 bases align to TRBD1. The CDR3 extends over 15 amino acids. V was pared by 5 bases and J by 4 bases, with 7 bases of the junction left unmatched. Germline CDR1 is SGHTA and CDR2 is FQGNSA. The CDR3, as DNA: TGTGCCAGCAGCCCCCGGACAGGGATAAATCAGCCCCAGCATTTT. Amino acids: CASSPRTGINQPQHF.

This rearrangement joins TRBV2 to TRBJ2-3, with 9 bases aligning to TRBD1. V shed 5 bases, J shed 6 bases, and the junction held 6 bases outside the gene matches. Germline V gives CDR1 SNHLY, CDR2 FYNNEI. The CDR3 consists of 14 residues. CDR3 region: CASSWDREADTQYF. For the CDR3, the DNA is TGTGCCAGCAGTTGGGACAGGGAGGCGGATACGCAGTATTTT.

The CDR3 DNA reads as TGCGCCAGCAGCGGAGGGGCAAACACTGAAGCTTTCTTT. Residues: CASSGGANTEAFF. The V gene is TRBV5-1, the J gene TRBJ1-1; possibly TRBD1 for D (5 bases). This CDR3 is 13 amino acids long. Deletions cut 4 bases from V and 2 bases from J, with 9 bases between. Germline V gene lookup returns CDR1 SGHRS and CDR2 YFSETQ.

V and J are TRBV5-1 and TRBJ2-3, with 12 bases that match TRBD2. Germline V lookup: CDR1 SGHRS, CDR2 YFSETQ. This CDR3 has 15 amino acids. V trimming: 6 bases; J trimming: 4 bases; junction bases outside the gene matches: 6. The CDR3 bases are TGCGCCAGCAACCTAGCGGGGGGGCGTCCAGATACGCAGTATTTT. Translating it yields CASNLAGGRPDTQYF.

This clone showed up just a few times. This chain connects TRBV2 to TRBJ1-6; perhaps TRBD1 as D (6 bases). Germline assignment: CDR1 SNHLY and CDR2 FYNNEI. This CDR3 is 16 amino acids long. Between the trimmed V and J ends, which lost 6 bases and 0 bases, there was a span of 12 bases. CDR3 nucleotide sequence: TGTGCCAGCAGACCCGGACAGAGCTCCTATAATTCACCCCTCCACTTT. Protein product: CASRPGQSSYNSPLHF.

For this clone: Other nucleotide sequences from this sample produce the same CDR3. The chain is built from TRBV5-1 and TRBJ2-7; 8 bases line up with TRBD1. CDR1 and CDR2 from the germline V gene are SGHRS and YFSETQ. The CDR3 spans 13 residues. Losses at the gene ends were 3 bases for V and 1 base for J; bases not matched to a gene: 0. The CDR3 spells CASSWTGSYEQYF. The CDR3 DNA sequence: TGCGCCAGCAGCTGGACAGGGTCCTACGAGCAGTACTTC.

This clone was observed a single time. The chain is built from TRBV5-1 and TRBJ2-1; 7 nucleotides align to TRBD1. Germline values: CDR1 SGHRS, CDR2 YFSETQ. This CDR3 comprises 14 residues. V lost 4 bases to trimming and J lost 2 bases; unmatched junction nucleotides: 3. The CDR3 reads CASSATGPYNEQFF. The CDR3 region has the DNA TGCGCCAGCAGCGCGACAGGGCCCTACAATGAGCAGTTCTTC. The whole variable domain, remainder taken from reference TRBV5-1 and TRBJ2-1, is KAGVTQTPRYLIKTRGQQVTLSCSPISGHRSVSWYQQTPGQGLQFLFEYFSETQRNKGNFPGRFSGRQFSNSRSEMNVSTLELGDSALYLCASSATGPYNEQFFGPGTRLTVL.

This chain connects TRBV4-2 to TRBJ2-1; TRBD2 matches at 7 bases. Losses at the gene ends were 1 base for V and 12 bases for J; bases not matched to a gene: 15. This CDR3 is 16 amino acids long. The V gene's germline CDR1 is LGHNA and CDR2 YNFKEQ. The CDR3 sequence: CASSQVERGIAIGQFF. The CDR3 DNA is TGTGCCAGCAGCCAAGTGGAGCGGGGAATCGCGATAGGGCAGTTCTTC.

The genes are TRBV29-1 and TRBJ1-2, with TRBD1 as a possible D gene (6 bases). The CDR3 runs 19 residues. Trimming pared 1 base from V and 1 base from J, leaving 25 bases between. CDR1 SQVTM and CDR2 ANQGSEA come from the germline V gene. The CDR3 reads CSVEVKLWQGPTLNYGYTF. The CDR3 DNA sequence: TGCAGCGTTGAAGTGAAACTATGGCAGGGGCCTACGCTTAACTATGGCTACACCTTC.

This rearrangement joins TRBV23-1 to TRBJ1-5; D uncertain. Being an ORF, TRBV23-1 has a function that is uncertain. Trimming took off 10 bases at V and 2 bases at J, with 9 bases between the two ends. This CDR3 is 12 amino acids long. Here the CDR3 DNA reads TGCGCCATTCGGAGGGGCAATCAGCCCCAGCATTTT. Residues: CAIRRGNQPQHF.

The genes are TRBV5-4 and TRBJ1-1, with 8 bases matching TRBD1. V shed 4 bases, J shed 5 bases, and the junction held 7 bases outside the gene matches. This CDR3 comprises 14 residues. From germline, CDR1 is SGHNT and CDR2 YYREEE (reference sequence). The CDR3 DNA follows: TGTGCCAGCAGCATCGGACAGGGTCGGACTGAAGCTTTCTTT. Translation: CASSIGQGRTEAFF. The variable domain in full, completed from reference TRBV5-4 and TRBJ1-1, reads ETGVTQSPTHLIKTRGQQVTLRCSSQSGHNTVSWYQQALGQGPQFIFQYYREEENGRGNFPPRFSGLQFPNYSSELNVNALELDDSALYLCASSIGQGRTEAFFGQGTRLTVV.

This chain connects TRBV5-4 to TRBJ2-3; weak D call: TRBD2 (6 bases). This CDR3 comprises 15 residues. Trimming cost V 7 bases and J 2 bases, with 17 bases left between them. Germline CDR1 SGHNT, CDR2 YYREEE (reference sequence). As DNA, the CDR3 is TGTGCCAGCGGACCTACGGGACTCCACACAGATACGCAGTATTTT. This gives the protein CASGPTGLHTDTQYF. The whole variable domain, remainder taken from reference TRBV5-4 and TRBJ2-3, is ETGVTQSPTHLIKTRGQQVTLRCSSQSGHNTVSWYQQALGQGPQFIFQYYREEENGRGNFPPRFSGLQFPNYSSELNVNALELDDSALYLCASGPTGLHTDTQYFGPGTRLTVL.

The V gene is TRBV5-1, the J gene TRBJ2-5; 11 bases fit TRBD2. The V gene's germline CDR1 is SGHRS and CDR2 YFSETQ. The CDR3 consists of 16 residues. Trimming removed 1 base from V and 3 bases from J; junction bases left unmatched: 5. This chain's CDR3 is CASSLTSGGPEETQYF. Here the CDR3 DNA reads TGCGCCAGCAGCTTGACTAGCGGGGGTCCCGAAGAGACCCAGTACTTC.

The rearrangement uses TRBV2 and TRBJ1-5; 7 bases match TRBD1. The junction had 3 bases not matched to a gene; V was cut back by 4 bases and J by 9 bases. The CDR3 has 12 amino acids. Germline V gives CDR1 SNHLY, CDR2 FYNNEI. The CDR3 is CASSVQGRPQHF. CDR3 bases: TGTGCCAGCAGTGTACAGGGGCGGCCCCAGCATTTT. Looking up the rest from reference TRBV2 and TRBJ1-5 gives the full variable domain: EPEVTQTPSHQVTQMGQEVILRCVPISNHLYFYWYRQILGQKVEFLVSFYNNEISEKSEIFDDQFSVERPDGSNFTLKIRSTKLEDSAMYFCASSVQGRPQHFGDGTRLSIL.

The chain combines TRBV30 with TRBJ2-7; 10 nucleotides agree with TRBD1. The germline CDR1 and CDR2 sequences are GTSNPN and SVGIG (reference sequence). This CDR3 contains 12 residues. V lost 8 bases to trimming and J lost 1 base; unmatched junction nucleotides: 2. CDR3 bases: TGTGCCCGGGGACAGGGGTCCTACGAGCAGTACTTC. Amino acid sequence: CARGQGSYEQYF. Together with reference TRBV30 and TRBJ2-7, the CDR3 gives the full variable domain: SQTIHQWPATLVQPVGSPLSLECTVEGTSNPNLYWYRQAAGRGLQLLFYSVGIGQISSEVPQNLSASRPQDRQFILSSKKLLLSDSGFYLCARGQGSYEQYFGPGTRLTVT.